The entry below describes one T cell receptor (beta chain). Its cognate antigen is unknown. This sample was included in a study of OX40 agonist ivuxolimab in advanced cancers. Across the study: Participants averaged approximately 60 years of age (range 23 to 79) and were 82.7% male. Three dose-escalation patients had partial responses: one with hepatocellular carcinoma and two with cutaneous melanoma.

This CDR3 region has 15 residues. Looked up from germline, CDR1 is SGHNT and CDR2 is YYREEE (reference sequence). J was trimmed by 2 bases and V by 5 bases; bases with no gene match: 7. Study results and caveats: Averaging showed that CD8+ T cells had more expanded clones than CD4+ did.

Libraries were prepared by immunoSEQ multiplex PCR; TCRdb keeps only in-frame clonotypes and omits some of them. The sample has approximately 20,000 clones, about 89% seen once. The material sequenced was CD4+ or CD8+ T cells sorted from blood, taken in a trial of the OX40 agonist ivuxolimab. The chain is built from TRBV5-4 and TRBJ2-1, with 7 bases matching TRBD1. This TCR was sampled from an adult with an advanced solid tumor such as melanoma, head and neck, liver or kidney cancer. This CDR3 reads CASSSTGVTYNEQFF. Here the CDR3 DNA reads TGTGCCAGCAGTTCCACAGGGGTAACCTACAATGAGCAGTTCTTC.